This T cell receptor (beta chain) was obtained from a study of blood T cell repertoires in COVID-19. Per the study methods: Estimation of nucleated cell counts relied on the amplification of reference gene primers. Only in-frame clones appear in the TCRdb table, and some are missing; sequencing was by immunoSEQ multiplex PCR. D and trimming come from the DNA, and the V and J calls and clone size come from that table. This table has 200,000 to 250,000 clones, 88% appearing once. Germline CDR1 reads LNHDA; CDR2 reads SQIVND (reference sequence). The CDR3 is 13 amino acids. Trimming stripped 5 bases from V and 4 bases from J, with 9 bases between.

The TCR comes from a woman aged 30 to 39 who had recovered from COVID-19. The sequenced sample consisted of PBMCs or T cells enriched from blood (not recorded which). This chain uses TRBV19 with TRBJ2-1, with a weak D call TRBD2 (6 bases). CDR3 DNA: TGTGCCAGTAGTGGGGGACTTTACAATGAGCAGTTCTTC. The encoded protein is CASSGGLYNEQFF.